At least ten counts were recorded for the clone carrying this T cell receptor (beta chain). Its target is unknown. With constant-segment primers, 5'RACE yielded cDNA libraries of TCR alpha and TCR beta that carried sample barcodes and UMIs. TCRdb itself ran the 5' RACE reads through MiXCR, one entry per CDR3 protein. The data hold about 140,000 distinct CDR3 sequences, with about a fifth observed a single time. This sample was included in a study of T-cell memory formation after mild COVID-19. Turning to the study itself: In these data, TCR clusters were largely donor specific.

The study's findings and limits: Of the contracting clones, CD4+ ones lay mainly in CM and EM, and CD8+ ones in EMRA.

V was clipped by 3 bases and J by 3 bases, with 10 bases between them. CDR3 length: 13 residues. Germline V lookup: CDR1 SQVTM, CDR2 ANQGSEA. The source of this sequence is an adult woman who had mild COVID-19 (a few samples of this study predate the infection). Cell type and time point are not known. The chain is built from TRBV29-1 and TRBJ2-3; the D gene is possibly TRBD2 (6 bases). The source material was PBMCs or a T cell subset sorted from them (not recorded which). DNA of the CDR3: TGCAGCGTTGATGAGGGAGGTACAGATACGCAGTATTTT. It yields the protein CSVDEGGTDTQYF.